This entry concerns a single T cell receptor beta chain. Its antigen is unidentified. This table comes from immunoSEQ multiplex PCR, and its TCRdb copy is limited to in-frame clones, with some not included. The sample includes 25,000 to 30,000 clones, roughly 90% of them seen just once. This sample is part of a study of a mutant IDH1 vaccine in newly diagnosed glioma. General study findings and limits: Vaccine-induced immune responses were detected in roughly 93% of patients.

Stated time point: week 5, during vaccination. Doses comprised 300 ug of mutant IDH1 20-mer peptide each, plus topical imiquimod. Sample: PBMCs, taken from a glioma patient whose treatment included an IDH1 peptide vaccine. This clonotype was sampled from a man between 18 and 29 years old with glioma.

The CDR3 sequence is CASSAGMNTEAFF. In nucleotides, the CDR3 is TGTGCCAGCAGTGCCGGGATGAACACTGAAGCTTTCTTT. The chain uses TRBV2 and TRBJ1-1; no reliable D call. The V gene lost 4 bases and the J gene lost 0 bases, with 6 bases spanning the gap. The germline V gene has CDR1 SNHLY and CDR2 FYNNEI. The CDR3 consists of 13 residues.